Presented here are 21 T cell receptor beta chains from one specimen sequenced in a study of blood T cell repertoires in COVID-19 (dated by TCRdb to 2018 to 2021). Libraries were prepared through the immunoSEQ multiplex PCR assay. The immuneACCESS repertoire file appears here via TCRdb, limited to in-frame rearrangements. These files lack a portion of the clones; in checked studies, under half of the deficit traces to unresolved V genes, and the cause of the others is not known. The sample table contains just over 300,000 clones; only one count was recorded for over 75% of them. The ten largest account for about 4.2% of the sample. The specimen was PBMCs or T cells enriched from blood (not recorded which). These receptors came from a man aged 30 to 45 who had recovered from COVID-19.

DNA of the CDR3: TGCAGCGTCGAGGTCCTGACAGAATCTGGAAACACCATATATTTT. Translated, it gives CSVEVLTESGNTIYF. The J gene is TRBJ1-3, the V gene TRBV29-1; tentatively, D is TRBD1 (5 bases). This CDR3 region has 15 residues. Germline lookup yields CDR1 SQVTM and CDR2 ANQGSEA. V was cut by 6 bases and J by 1 base, with 16 bases left in between.

The J gene is TRBJ1-4, the V gene TRBV7-9; D gene uncertain. This CDR3 comprises 13 residues. The germline V gene encodes CDR1 SEHNR and CDR2 FQNEAQ (reference sequence). The ends were cut back, 6 bases at V and 8 bases at J, with 13 bases in the middle. CDR3 bases: TGTGCCAGCAGGAACCCGGCGGGGGAAAAACTGTTTTTT. Amino acids: CASRNPAGEKLFF.

V usage is TRBV28 and J usage is TRBJ1-4; D is possibly TRBD1 (5 bases). V gave up 8 bases and J gave up 8 bases, with 15 bases separating them. The CDR3 has 13 residues. Looked up from germline, CDR1 is MDHEN and CDR2 is SYDVKM. This chain's CDR3 is CASVDGGKEKLFF. CDR3 DNA sequence: TGTGCCAGCGTAGACGGGGGGAAAGAAAAACTGTTTTTT.

The chain is built from TRBV30 and TRBJ1-1; unclear D gene. Trimming removed 0 bases at V and 4 bases at J, with 15 bases between. Germline-derived CDR1 and CDR2 are GTSNPN and SVGIG (reference sequence). The CDR3 length is 15 residues. CDR3 region: CAWSVRTYLRTEAFF. DNA for the CDR3: TGTGCCTGGAGTGTACGGACTTACCTACGCACTGAAGCTTTCTTT.

The genes are TRBV7-9 and TRBJ1-4; D not certain. CDR1 and CDR2 (germline): SEHNR, FQNEAQ (reference sequence). V lost 5 bases to trimming and J lost 0 bases, with 7 bases between them. This CDR3 has 14 amino acids. In DNA, the CDR3 is TGTGCCAGCAGCCCGCCGGCAACTAATGAAAAACTGTTTTTT. This sequence encodes CASSPPATNEKLFF.

This chain links TRBV4-1 with TRBJ1-2; 10 bases agree with TRBD1. CDR3 length: 16 residues. The trim removed 3 bases at V and 8 bases at J, leaving 12 bases unmatched. Germline assignment: CDR1 MGHRA and CDR2 YSYEKL. In DNA, the CDR3 is TGCGCCAGCAGCCATGACGGTTCGGGGACAGGGGAAGGCTACACCTTC. It translates to CASSHDGSGTGEGYTF.

This clone was observed a single time. The chain combines TRBV24-1 with TRBJ1-1; the match to TRBD1 covers 7 bases. V trimming: 4 bases; J trimming: 10 bases; junction bases outside the gene matches: 8. Germline lookup yields CDR1 KGHDR and CDR2 SFDVKD. The CDR3 covers 13 residues. Here the CDR3 reads CATSDPTGIIAFF. DNA of the CDR3: TGTGCCACCAGTGACCCGACAGGGATAATAGCTTTCTTT.

This chain joins TRBV5-5 and TRBJ1-2, with a possible D match to TRBD1 (5 bases). Trimming took off 4 bases at V and 7 bases at J, with 14 bases between the two ends. This CDR3 has 13 amino acids. In germline, CDR1 is SGHKS, CDR2 YYEKEE (reference sequence). CDR3 nucleotide sequence: TGTGCCAGCAGCCGGGAGCAGGGAGGTGGCTACACCTTC. Protein sequence: CASSREQGGGYTF.

V gene TRBV25-1 combines with J gene TRBJ1-6; D is perhaps TRBD1 (6 bases). The CDR3 loop spans 16 amino acids. Germline V gene lookup returns CDR1 MGHDK and CDR2 SYGVNS. Deletions cut 6 bases from V and 4 bases from J, with 16 bases between. This CDR3 is CASSALGRGYNSPLHF. As DNA, the CDR3 is TGTGCCAGCAGCGCCCTCGGCAGGGGATATAATTCACCCCTCCACTTT.

The sample holds a few counts of this clone. The chain carries TRBV24-1 and TRBJ1-5; perhaps TRBD1 as D (5 bases). Per the germline V gene, CDR1 is KGHDR and CDR2 is SFDVKD. The germline V and J ends were trimmed by 9 bases and 3 bases, with 23 bases remaining between them. This CDR3 contains 17 residues. CDR3 protein: CATADARTPIFNQPQHF. CDR3 in DNA: TGTGCCACCGCAGACGCCCGGACACCAATTTTCAATCAGCCCCAGCATTTT.

The rearrangement joins TRBV4-2 to TRBJ2-7; D ambiguous. V was trimmed by 5 bases and J by 6 bases, leaving 20 bases between them. CDR1 and CDR2 from the germline V gene are LGHNA and YNFKEQ. The CDR3 totals 15 residues. The DNA of the CDR3 is TGTGCCAGCAGCTTTGCGGTGGTTGAGGCTGGCGAGCAGTACTTC. Translating it yields CASSFAVVEAGEQYF.

The rearrangement joins TRBV18 to TRBJ2-5; perhaps TRBD1 as D (6 bases). The CDR3 is 16 amino acids. Trimming removed 1 base at V and 4 bases at J, with 16 bases between. Germline V CDR1 and CDR2: KGHSH, LQKENI. The CDR3 coding sequence is TGTGCCAGCTCACCACTCGGACAGATTGAGGGAGAGACCCAGTACTTC. It codes for CASSPLGQIEGETQYF.

The CDR3 sequence: CASSRDSRNNEQFF. CDR3 nucleotides: TGTGCCAGCAGTCGAGACTCCCGTAACAATGAGCAGTTCTTC. The gene calls are TRBV6-4 and TRBJ2-1; D call uncertain. Germline V gene data show CDR1 as MRHNA and CDR2 as SNTAGT. The CDR3 consists of 14 residues. V was pared by 5 bases and J by 5 bases, with 13 bases between.

This rearrangement joins TRBV28 to TRBJ1-1; D may be TRBD1 (5 bases). Trimming left V 8 bases short and J 1 base short, with 11 bases between. Germline V gives CDR1 MDHEN, CDR2 SYDVKM. The CDR3 spans 13 residues. This chain's CDR3 is CASGPTANTEAFF. As DNA, the CDR3 is TGTGCCAGCGGCCCGACAGCGAACACTGAAGCTTTCTTT.

The chain links TRBV5-4 to TRBJ1-2; TRBD1 might be the D (6 bases). Germline CDR1 SGHNT, CDR2 YYREEE (reference sequence). This CDR3 has 13 amino acids. Trimming took 3 bases from V and 8 from J, leaving 14 bases between them. Written as DNA, the CDR3 is TGTGCCAGCAGCTCAAACCCCGGGACAGGCTACACCTTC. Its translation: CASSSNPGTGYTF.

This clone has a single count. Here the CDR3 reads CASSPPSGYEQYF. CDR3 in DNA: TGTGCCAGCTCACCACCATCAGGATACGAGCAGTACTTC. This rearrangement joins TRBV18 to TRBJ2-7; the D is unclear. Germline CDR1 and CDR2: KGHSH and LQKENI. This CDR3 contains 13 residues. Trimming left V 0 bases short and J 4 bases short, with 7 bases between.

V gene TRBV27 combines with J gene TRBJ2-1; a weak D match, TRBD2 (9 bases). The V gene's germline CDR1 is MNHEY and CDR2 SMNVEV (reference sequence). V was shortened by 10 bases and J by 7 bases, with 23 bases between the two germline ends. The CDR3 totals 15 residues. The CDR3 region has the DNA TGTGCCACCAGGGGGCGGGAGGGCCCCCCGAATGAGCAGTTCTTC. It encodes CATRGREGPPNEQFF.

The V gene is TRBV6-5, the J gene TRBJ1-1, with TRBD1 identical over 11 bases. This CDR3 is 13 amino acids long. Germline trimming cut 11 bases from V and 4 bases from J; bases unmatched to any gene: 6. In germline, CDR1 is MNHEY, CDR2 SVGAGI. As DNA, the CDR3 is TGTGCCGGAGGGACAGGGGGGTTCACTGAAGCTTTCTTT. Translation gives CAGGTGGFTEAFF.

In DNA form, the CDR3 reads TGTGCCAGTAGTATTGGCGGTCTAGCGGGTGGTGTCGGGGAGCTGTTTTTT. This sequence encodes CASSIGGLAGGVGELFF. The chain employs TRBV19 and TRBJ2-2; TRBD2 matches 8 bases. This CDR3 has 17 amino acids. Germline V gene lookup returns CDR1 LNHDA and CDR2 SQIVND (reference sequence). Unmatched junction bases numbered 13, after V lost 3 bases and J lost 7 bases.

This chain links TRBV5-8 with TRBJ2-1; 12 nucleotides line up with TRBD1. Germline CDR1 reads SGHTS; CDR2 reads YDEGEE. V trimming: 4 bases; J trimming: 6 bases; junction bases outside the gene matches: 8. The CDR3 covers 16 residues. CDR3 protein: CASSGGSGQGANEQFF. DNA of the CDR3: TGTGCCAGCAGCGGTGGGTCGGGACAGGGGGCCAATGAGCAGTTCTTC. Drawing the rest from reference TRBV5-8 and TRBJ2-1, the complete variable domain is EAGVTQSPTHLIKTRGQQATLRCSPISGHTSVYWYQQALGLGLQFLLWYDEGEERNRGNFPPRFSGRQFPNYSSELNVNALELEDSALYLCASSGGSGQGANEQFFGPGTRLTVL.

This clone was seen ten or more times. The CDR3 here is CASAYGGRTYEQYF. The CDR3 nucleotides are TGTGCCAGTGCTTATGGGGGGAGGACCTACGAGCAGTACTTC. The V and J genes are TRBV27 and TRBJ2-7; D is possibly TRBD2 (6 bases). The length of the CDR3 is 14 residues. Trimming took off 9 bases at V and 2 bases at J, with 17 bases between the two ends. Per the germline V gene, CDR1 is MNHEY and CDR2 is SMNVEV (reference sequence).